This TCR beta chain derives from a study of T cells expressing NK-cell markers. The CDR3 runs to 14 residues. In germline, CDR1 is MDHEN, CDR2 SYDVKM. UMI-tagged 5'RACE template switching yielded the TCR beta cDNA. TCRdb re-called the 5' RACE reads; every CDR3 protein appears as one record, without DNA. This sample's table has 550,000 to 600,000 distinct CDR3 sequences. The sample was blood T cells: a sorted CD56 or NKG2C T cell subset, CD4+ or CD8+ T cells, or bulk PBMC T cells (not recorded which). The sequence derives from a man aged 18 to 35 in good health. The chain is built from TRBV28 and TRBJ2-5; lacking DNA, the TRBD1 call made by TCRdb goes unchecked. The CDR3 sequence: CASSPVGGRETQYF.